A single sample is the source of the 20 T cell receptor beta chains below, sequenced in a study of OX40 agonist ivuxolimab in advanced cancers. Some clones are missing from TCRdb's copy, which holds only in-frame ones; the method was immunoSEQ multiplex PCR. The table shows around 46,000 clones, with approximately 80% occurring only once. The specimen comprised CD4+ or CD8+ T cells sorted from blood, sampled in a trial of the OX40 agonist ivuxolimab. The source of these receptors is an adult with an advanced solid tumor such as melanoma, head and neck, liver or kidney cancer.

The chain is built from TRBV15 and TRBJ2-7; D is undetermined. Trimming removed 3 bases from V and 4 bases from J, with 10 bases in between. Looked up from germline, CDR1 is LNHNV and CDR2 is YYDKDF (reference sequence). The CDR3 extends over 13 amino acids. The chain's CDR3 is CATSSALPYEQYF. DNA for the CDR3: TGTGCCACCAGCAGCGCTCTACCTTACGAGCAGTACTTC.

The chain carries TRBV27 and TRBJ1-3, with D uncertain. V was clipped by 4 bases and J by 1 base, with 14 bases between them. The CDR3 covers 16 residues. Germline CDR1 and CDR2: MNHEY and SMNVEV (reference sequence). CDR3 sequence: CASSSQQRASGNTIYF. CDR3 nucleotide sequence: TGTGCCAGCAGTTCCCAACAGCGGGCGTCTGGAAACACCATATATTTT.

This rearrangement joins TRBV5-4 to TRBJ1-1; no firm D call. The V gene's germline CDR1 is SGHNT and CDR2 YYREEE (reference sequence). The ends were cut back, 6 bases at V and 12 bases at J, with 15 bases in the middle. CDR3 size: 11 residues. The CDR3 DNA follows: TGTGCCAGCACCCCCGGCGGCCCCCCTTTCTTT. This encodes CASTPGGPPFF.

V and J are TRBV11-2 and TRBJ1-4; D might be TRBD1 (6 bases). The length of the CDR3 is 14 residues. Trimming stripped 3 bases from V and 11 bases from J, with 16 bases between. The germline gives CDR1 SGHAT, CDR2 FQNNGV. The CDR3 loop is CASSFGEQGRKLFF. DNA of the CDR3: TGTGCCAGCAGCTTCGGGGAACAGGGCAGGAAACTGTTTTTT.

V gene TRBV4-1 combines with J gene TRBJ2-1; 14 bases are a match to TRBD2. V gave up 0 bases and J gave up 8 bases; unmatched junction bases: 9. CDR1 is MGHRA, CDR2 YSYEKL, per germline. CDR3 length equals 18 residues. The CDR3: CASSQDRLAGGRQDEQFF. Written as DNA, the CDR3 is TGCGCCAGCAGCCAAGACAGACTAGCGGGGGGGCGACAGGATGAGCAGTTCTTC.

As to this clone: The junction does not match germline at one end; this may be a read error. The V call is TRBV5-7, the J call TRBJ1-2, with D possibly TRBD1 on 5 matching bases. TRBV5-7 is filed as an ORF, its function uncertain. CDR3 length: 16 residues. CDR3 region: CASSWESGRTNYGYTF. In DNA, the CDR3 is TGCGCCAGCAGCTGGGAGAGCGGGAGGACAAACTATGGCTACACCTTC.

This rearrangement joins TRBV4-1 to TRBJ2-7, with 7 bases that match TRBD1. The CDR3 extends over 14 amino acids. Germline assignment: CDR1 MGHRA and CDR2 YSYEKL. With 2 bases clipped from V and 5 bases from J, the junction kept 6 bases outside the gene matches. The CDR3 nucleotides read TGCGCCAGCAGCCAAATACAGGGGTCGGACGAGCAGTACTTC. As protein: CASSQIQGSDEQYF.

This clone was seen a single time. The chain links TRBV6-6 to TRBJ1-2, with D unclear. Germline V gene data show CDR1 as MNHNY and CDR2 as SVGAGI (reference sequence). Trimming shortened V by 0 bases and J by 7 bases, and 9 bases separated the two germline ends. This CDR3 has 13 residues. The CDR3 nucleotides are TGTGCCAGCAGTTACTCGGCCCCAGGTGGCTACACCTTC. This sequence encodes CASSYSAPGGYTF.

The chain links TRBV7-9 to TRBJ2-7; D tentatively fits TRBD1 or TRBD2 (6 bases each). The CDR3 contains 14 residues. V lost 4 bases, J lost 3 bases, and 13 bases lay in between. The germline V gene has CDR1 SEHNR and CDR2 FQNEAQ (reference sequence). CDR3 region: CASSYVEGGYEQYF. CDR3 DNA: TGTGCCAGCAGCTACGTGGAGGGGGGCTACGAGCAGTACTTC.

In its sample, this clone was seen once. The CDR3 nucleotides read TGTGCCAGCAGCACCTTCGTAGGGAGCTACGAGCAGTACTTC. It encodes CASSTFVGSYEQYF. The chain recombines TRBV27 with TRBJ2-7, with D possibly being TRBD2 (5 bases). V dropped 6 bases and J dropped 3 bases, with 15 bases sitting between them. Germline CDR1 and CDR2: MNHEY and SMNVEV (reference sequence). The CDR3 totals 14 residues.

The rearrangement uses TRBV18 and TRBJ2-7, with a weak D call TRBD2 (5 bases). The V and J ends lost 4 bases and 5 bases respectively, with 12 bases between them. The germline V gene encodes CDR1 KGHSH and CDR2 LQKENI. This CDR3 region has 13 residues. The CDR3 nucleotides are TGTGCCAGCTCACAGGCAACCGGGAACGAGCAGTACTTC. Amino acid sequence: CASSQATGNEQYF.

The rearrangement joins TRBV21-1 to TRBJ1-5. TRBV21-1 is designated a pseudogene. The CDR3 totals 16 residues. The CDR3 bases are TGTGCCAGCAGCAACTCGGTTGGGGAATACAATCAGCCCCAGCATTTT. This encodes CASSNSVGEYNQPQHF.

The chain joins TRBV5-4 to TRBJ2-6; no definite D call. Germline loops: CDR1 SGHNT, CDR2 YYREEE (reference sequence). This CDR3 has 13 residues. Trimming stripped 7 bases from V and 1 base from J, with 6 bases between. The CDR3 protein is CASELSGANVLTF. The CDR3 DNA is TGTGCCAGCGAGTTGTCTGGGGCCAACGTCCTGACTTTC.

The gene calls are TRBV4-1 and TRBJ2-1; D is uncertain. V shed 3 bases and J shed 5 bases, with 11 bases lying between them. CDR3 length equals 14 residues. Germline V CDR1 and CDR2: MGHRA, YSYEKL. The CDR3 DNA reads TGCGCCAGCAGCCACGCTAGGTCCGACAATGAGCAGTTCTTC. Encoded protein: CASSHARSDNEQFF.

This clone was observed once. This CDR3 reads CASSKDTGELFF. CDR3 nucleotide sequence: TGCGCCAGCAGCAAAGACACCGGGGAGCTGTTTTTT. The chain is built from TRBV5-1 and TRBJ2-2; unclear D gene. The CDR3 contains 12 residues. Germline V gene data show CDR1 as SGHRS and CDR2 as YFSETQ. The ends were cut back, 4 bases at V and 3 bases at J, with 4 bases in the middle. The whole variable domain, remainder taken from reference TRBV5-1 and TRBJ2-2, is KAGVTQTPRYLIKTRGQQVTLSCSPISGHRSVSWYQQTPGQGLQFLFEYFSETQRNKGNFPGRFSGRQFSNSRSEMNVSTLELGDSALYLCASSKDTGELFFGEGSRLTVL.

The genes are TRBV11-2 and TRBJ2-3; no firm D call. Germline V gene sequence: CDR1 SGHAT, CDR2 FQNNGV. V lost 2 bases and J lost 1, with 10 bases in between. The CDR3 consists of 15 residues. The CDR3 bases are TGTGCCAGCAGCTTAACACCCGGCGGCACAGATACGCAGTATTTT. Translation gives CASSLTPGGTDTQYF. The full variable domain, in which reference TRBV11-2 and TRBJ2-3 provide the parts outside the CDR3, is EAGVAQSPRYKIIEKRQSVAFWCNPISGHATLYWYQQILGQGPKLLIQFQNNGVVDDSQLPKDRFSAERLKGVDSTLKIQPAKLEDSAVYLCASSLTPGGTDTQYFGPGTRLTVL.

This clone is labeled as medium-sized. This chain connects TRBV6-1 to TRBJ2-7; D is tentatively TRBD1 or TRBD2 (5 bases each). The CDR3 is 11 residues long. Germline CDR1 is MNHNS and CDR2 is SASEGT. The V gene lost 7 bases and the J gene lost 6 bases, with 10 bases spanning the gap. The CDR3 nucleotides are TGTGCCAGCATTGCCGGGGCCGAGCAGTACTTC. This sequence encodes CASIAGAEQYF.

This clone is labeled medium-sized. The same CDR3 arises from other DNA sequences in this sample as well. This chain connects TRBV4-1 to TRBJ1-5; D not certain. This CDR3 region has 14 residues. Germline V CDR1 and CDR2: MGHRA, YSYEKL. With 0 bases removed from V and 6 bases from J, the gap between germline ends came to 9 bases. The CDR3 protein is CASSQDGLGQPQHF. CDR3 bases: TGCGCCAGCAGCCAAGATGGGTTAGGTCAGCCCCAGCATTTT.

The genes are TRBV28 and TRBJ2-7; tentatively, D is TRBD1 (6 bases). CDR3 length: 13 amino acids. Germline V lookup: CDR1 MDHEN, CDR2 SYDVKM. V was trimmed by 8 bases and J by 2 bases, leaving 13 bases between them. The CDR3 DNA is TGTGCCAGCCGGGACATAGGAACCTACGAGCAGTACTTC. Translating gives CASRDIGTYEQYF.

The chain is built from TRBV11-1 and TRBJ2-7; TRBD2 is a possible D gene (5 bases). In germline, CDR1 is SGHAT, CDR2 FQDESV (reference sequence). CDR3 length: 12 residues. Trimming stripped 6 bases from V and 7 bases from J, with 13 bases between. The CDR3 region is CASSNRGWEQYF. CDR3 bases: TGTGCCAGCAGTAACAGAGGGTGGGAGCAGTACTTC.